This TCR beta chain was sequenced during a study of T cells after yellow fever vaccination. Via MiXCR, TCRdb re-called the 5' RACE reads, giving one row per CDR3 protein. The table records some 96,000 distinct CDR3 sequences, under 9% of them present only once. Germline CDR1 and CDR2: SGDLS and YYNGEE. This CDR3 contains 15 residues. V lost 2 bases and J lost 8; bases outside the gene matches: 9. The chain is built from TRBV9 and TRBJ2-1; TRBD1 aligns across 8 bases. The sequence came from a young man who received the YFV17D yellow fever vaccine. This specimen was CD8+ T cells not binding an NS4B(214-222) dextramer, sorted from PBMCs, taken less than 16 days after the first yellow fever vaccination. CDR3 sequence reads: CASSVMQGAGDEQFF. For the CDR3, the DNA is TGTGCCAGCAGCGTTATGCAGGGGGCGGGCGATGAGCAGTTCTTC.